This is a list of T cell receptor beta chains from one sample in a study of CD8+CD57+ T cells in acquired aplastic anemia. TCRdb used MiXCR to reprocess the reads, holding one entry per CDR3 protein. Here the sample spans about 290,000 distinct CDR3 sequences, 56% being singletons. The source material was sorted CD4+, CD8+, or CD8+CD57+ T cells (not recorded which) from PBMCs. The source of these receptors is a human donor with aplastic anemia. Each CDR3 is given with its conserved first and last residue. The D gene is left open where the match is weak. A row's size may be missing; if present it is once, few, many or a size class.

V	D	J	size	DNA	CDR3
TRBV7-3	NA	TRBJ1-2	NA	TGTGCCAGCAGCTTAGGCCCACCTGGCTACACCTTC	CASSLGPPGYTF
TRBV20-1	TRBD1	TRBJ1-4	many	TGCAGTACCGGACAGGGGGCAACTAATGAAAAACTGTTTTTT	CSTGQGATNEKLFF
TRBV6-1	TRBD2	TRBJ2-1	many	TGTGCCAGCAATATAGCGGGAGGTGAGAATGAGCAGTTCTTC	CASNIAGGENEQFF
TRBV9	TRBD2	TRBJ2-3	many	TGTGCCAGCAGCGTGGCCTTAGCGGGAAGGGCAGATACGCAGTATTTT	CASSVALAGRADTQYF
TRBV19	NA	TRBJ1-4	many	TGTGCCAACACTTGTGCGGGGGCTGCTAATGAAAAACTGTTTTTT	CANTCAGAANEKLFF
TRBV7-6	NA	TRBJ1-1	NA	TGTGCCAGCAGAATGAACGGGGGGTTGAACACTGAAGCTTTCTTT	CASRMNGGLNTEAFF
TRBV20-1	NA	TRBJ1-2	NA	TGCAGTGCTAGTTTAACAGGGTTGGACTATGGCTACACCTTC	CSASLTGLDYGYTF
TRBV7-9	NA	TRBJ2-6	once	TGTGCCAGCAGCTTATTCGGTCTGGCGGCTGGGGCCAACGTCCTGACTTTC	CASSLFGLAAGANVLTF
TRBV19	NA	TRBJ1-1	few	TGTGCCAGTAGTGTCAGGGAGACCCAGGCTGAAGCTTTCTTT	CASSVRETQAEAFF
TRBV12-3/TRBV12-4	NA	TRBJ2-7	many	TGTGCCAGCAGAGGAGCAGGACGGGGAGTCTACGAGCAGTACTTC	CASRGAGRGVYEQYF
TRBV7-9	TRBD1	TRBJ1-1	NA	TGTGCCAGCAGCCCCGACAGGGCGCTGAACACTGAAGCTTTCTTT	CASSPDRALNTEAFF
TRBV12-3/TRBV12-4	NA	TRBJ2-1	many	TGTGCCAGCAGTAAACGTTGGGAAAGGGATGAGCAGTTCTTC	CASSKRWERDEQFF
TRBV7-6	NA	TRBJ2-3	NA	TGTGCCAGCAGACATACGCAGTATTTT	CASRHTQYF
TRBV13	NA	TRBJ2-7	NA	TGTGCCAGCAGAACGCTTGGGGGTAGGGAGCAGTACTTC	CASRTLGGREQYF
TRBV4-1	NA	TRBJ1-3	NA	TGCGCCAGCAGCCAAGACCCAACTGGAAACACCATATATTTT	CASSQDPTGNTIYF
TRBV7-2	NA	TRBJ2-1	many	TGTGCCAGCAGCCCAACTCACCTGAGCTCCTACAATGAGCAGTTCTTC	CASSPTHLSSYNEQFF
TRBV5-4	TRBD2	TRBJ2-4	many	TGTGCCAGCAGCCCGACTAGCGGGGGTGGAAACATTCAGTACTTC	CASSPTSGGGNIQYF
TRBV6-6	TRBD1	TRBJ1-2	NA	TGTGCCAGCAGTCCCGACAGGGCTAGGGATGGCTACACCTTC	CASSPDRARDGYTF
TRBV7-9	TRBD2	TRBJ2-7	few	TGTGCCAGCAGCGGGAGCGGGGGGGGCTACGAGCAGTACTTC	CASSGSGGGYEQYF
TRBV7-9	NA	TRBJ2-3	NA	TGTGCCAGCAGCTTAGGGACAGCTACGCAGTATTTT	CASSLGTATQYF
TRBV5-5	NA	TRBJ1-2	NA	TGTGCCAGCAGCTTGGACGTGGGTGGCTACGCCTTC	CASSLDVGGYAF
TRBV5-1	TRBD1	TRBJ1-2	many	TGCGCCAGCAGCTTGAGGGACAGGGGCGACTATGGCTACACCTTC	CASSLRDRGDYGYTF
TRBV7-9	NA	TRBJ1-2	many	TGTGCCAGCAGCTTGGTCCAGGCCTATGGCTACACCTTC	CASSLVQAYGYTF
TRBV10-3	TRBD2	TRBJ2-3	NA	TGTGCCATCAGTGACATAGCGGGGGGGCCAGATACGCAGTATTTT	CAISDIAGGPDTQYF
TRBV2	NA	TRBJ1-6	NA	TGTGCCAGCAGTGAAGGCCAGGGATATTCACCCCTCCACTTT	CASSEGQGYSPLHF
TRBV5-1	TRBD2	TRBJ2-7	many	TGCGCCAGCAGCCCTTTTGCCGGGAGGATAGGCGAGCAGTACTTC	CASSPFAGRIGEQYF
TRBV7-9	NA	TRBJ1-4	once	TGTGCCAGCAGGCAGAACGCTAATGAAAAACTGTTTTTT	CASRQNANEKLFF
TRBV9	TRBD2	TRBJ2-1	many	TGTGCCAGCAGCTCCCGAGCGGGGTTATCAAACAATGAGCAGTTCTTC	CASSSRAGLSNNEQFF
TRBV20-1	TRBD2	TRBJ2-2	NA	TGCAGTGCTAGCGGACCGCGGGGGGCCAGGACCGGGGAGCTGTTTTTT	CSASGPRGARTGELFF
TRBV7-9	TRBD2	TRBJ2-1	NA	TGTGCCAGCAGCTTGCGGGGGGGGGAGATCAATGAGCAGTTCTTC	CASSLRGGEINEQFF
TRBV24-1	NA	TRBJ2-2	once	TGTGCCACCAGTGACTCTTACCCCCTCGGGGAGCTGTTTTTT	CATSDSYPLGELFF
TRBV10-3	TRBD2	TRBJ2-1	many	TGTGCCATCAGTGGATTAGCGGGAGGCGCCTACAATGAGCAGTTCTTC	CAISGLAGGAYNEQFF
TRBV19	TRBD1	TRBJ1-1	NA	TGTGCCACCGAGGGACAGGGCACTGAAGCTTTCTTT	CATEGQGTEAFF
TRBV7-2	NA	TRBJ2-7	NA	TGTGCCACCGGGGGACCGGTCGTTAGCTCCTACGAGCAGTACTTC	CATGGPVVSSYEQYF
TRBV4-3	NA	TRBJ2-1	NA	TGCGCCAGCAGTCAAACGGGCAATGAGCAGTTCTTC	CASSQTGNEQFF
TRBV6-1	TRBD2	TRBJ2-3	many	TGTGCCAGCAGTGGGCGGGGGATCACAGATACGCAGTATTTT	CASSGRGITDTQYF
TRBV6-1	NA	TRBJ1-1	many	TGTGCCAGCAGTGACAGGGGTGCGAACACTGAAGCTTTCTTT	CASSDRGANTEAFF
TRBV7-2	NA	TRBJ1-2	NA	TGTGCCAGCAGCTTAGATCCGGGGGCGACGGGCTACACCTTC	CASSLDPGATGYTF
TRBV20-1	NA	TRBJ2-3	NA	TGCAGTGCTAAACGGGCCGATACGCAGTATTTT	CSAKRADTQYF
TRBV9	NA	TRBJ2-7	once	TGTGCCAGCAGCGGAGGCTCGAGCCCCCACGAGCAGTACTTC	CASSGGSSPHEQYF
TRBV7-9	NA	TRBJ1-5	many	TGTACCAGCAGCTTAGATGGTTGGGGTAGGCCCCAGCATTTT	CTSSLDGWGRPQHF
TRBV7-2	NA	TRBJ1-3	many	TGTGCCAGCAGCAAACAACAGTCACCCTCTGGAAACACCATATATTTT	CASSKQQSPSGNTIYF
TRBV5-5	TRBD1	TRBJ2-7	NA	TGTGCCAGCAGCTTGGGACGGGACAGAGCTTTCGAGCAGTACTTC	CASSLGRDRAFEQYF
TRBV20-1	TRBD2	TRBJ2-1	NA	TGCAGTGCTAGCGAGACTAGCGGTATAGGTAATGAGCAGTTCTTC	CSASETSGIGNEQFF
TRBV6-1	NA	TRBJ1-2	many	TGTGCCAGCAGGGACGTCGGCGAAACTAACTATGGCTACACCTTC	CASRDVGETNYGYTF
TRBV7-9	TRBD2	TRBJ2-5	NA	TGTGACAGAAGCTTAAAACGGGAGGTGTTCCAAGAGACCCAGTACTTC	CDRSLKREVFQETQYF
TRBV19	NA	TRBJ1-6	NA	TGTGCCAGTAGTATATCGTTGGGAGTCAATTCACCCCTCCACTTT	CASSISLGVNSPLHF
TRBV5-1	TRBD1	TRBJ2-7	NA	TGCGCCAGCAGCTTGGATGGACAGGGCTACGAGCAGTACTTC	CASSLDGQGYEQYF
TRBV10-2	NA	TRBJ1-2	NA	TGCGCCAGCAGTGCTCTCAGGGGCGATGGCTACACCTTC	CASSALRGDGYTF
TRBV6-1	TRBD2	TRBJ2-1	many	TGTGCCAGCAGGCCGGGACTAGCGGGTCACAATGAGCAGTTCTTC	CASRPGLAGHNEQFF
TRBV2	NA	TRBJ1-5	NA	TGTGCCAGCAGTGTTGATGTTCAGCCCCAGCATTTT	CASSVDVQPQHF
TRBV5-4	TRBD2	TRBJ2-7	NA	TGTGCCAGCACCATTAGCGGGGGGTACGAGCAGTACTTC	CASTISGGYEQYF
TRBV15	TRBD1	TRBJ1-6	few	TGTGCCACCAGCACCCGGACAGGGAATAATTCACCCCTCCACTTT	CATSTRTGNNSPLHF
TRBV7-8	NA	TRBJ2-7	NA	TGTGCCAGCAGCTTAGCGGCAGGCCCCTACGAGCAGTACTTC	CASSLAAGPYEQYF
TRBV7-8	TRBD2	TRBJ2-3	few	TGTGCCAGCAGCTCTAGCGGGGTGGGTACAGATACGCAGTATTTT	CASSSSGVGTDTQYF
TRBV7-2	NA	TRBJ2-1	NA	TGTGCCAGCAGCTTAGCGTTTATGAGGGGCTCCCACAATGAGCAGTTCTTC	CASSLAFMRGSHNEQFF
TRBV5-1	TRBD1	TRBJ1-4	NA	TGCGCCTCCAAGTGGGGACAGGATAATGAAAAACTGTTTTTT	CASKWGQDNEKLFF